This T cell receptor (beta chain) was captured by sequencing in a study of cytomegalovirus exposure and HLA in healthy donors. This clone has a single count. Its antigen remains unidentified. Whole-study results and caveats: In vitro checks showed that a few CMV-associated chains really do target CMV antigens. The classifier was said to identify cytomegalovirus status with high specificity and sensitivity.

Here immunoSEQ multiplex PCR was the method, and the copy in TCRdb shows in-frame clones only, minus some. The table lists hundreds of thousands of clones, roughly 88% of them singletons. The CDR3 runs 15 residues. Trimming cost V 4 bases and J 9 bases; bases outside gene matches: 10. Looked up from germline, CDR1 is LNHNV and CDR2 is YYDKDF (reference sequence). This chain connects TRBV15 to TRBJ2-1; TRBD2 matches at 9 bases. The sample consisted of PBMCs. This clonotype originated in a woman between 18 and 29 years old in good health and CMV-seronegative. CDR3 nucleotides: TGTGCCACCAGCACCACCGGGACTAGCAGGCCTGAGCAGTTCTTC. It translates to CATSTTGTSRPEQFF.